The 6 T cell receptor beta chains below were found in one sample sequenced in a study of PD-L1 blockade in urothelial cancer. Some clones are missing from TCRdb's copy, which holds only in-frame ones; the method was immunoSEQ multiplex PCR. The data contain approximately 94,000 clones, more than 75% of them singletons. Noted time point: pretreatment peripheral blood. Sequences were derived from PBMCs, sampled around atezolizumab (anti-PD-L1) treatment. The origin of the receptors is a man between 60 and 70 years old with urothelial cancer.

This clone showed up just once. The chain couples TRBV15 to TRBJ2-3; D gene uncertain. The CDR3 length is 13 residues. Germline assignment: CDR1 LNHNV and CDR2 YYDKDF (reference sequence). V lost 0 bases and J 3 bases, leaving 4 bases between the germline ends. CDR3 loop: CATSRDPTDTQYF. The DNA for the CDR3 is TGTGCCACCAGCAGAGATCCGACAGATACGCAGTATTTT.

This chain connects TRBV27 to TRBJ2-7; the match to TRBD2 covers 7 bases. Trimming removed 1 base from V and 3 bases from J; junction bases left unmatched: 6. This CDR3 spans 15 amino acids. In germline, CDR1 is MNHEY, CDR2 SMNVEV (reference sequence). The DNA of the CDR3 is TGTGCCAGCAGTTTATTTGGCGGGAGAAGCTACGAGCAGTACTTC. It codes for CASSLFGGRSYEQYF.

The V and J genes are TRBV7-9 and TRBJ2-1, with TRBD2 matching over 14 bases. The J segment lost 0 bases and the V segment lost 3 bases, leaving 7 bases of the junction unmatched. The CDR3 spans 19 residues. Germline loops: CDR1 SEHNR, CDR2 FQNEAQ (reference sequence). The CDR3 here is CASSLPPGTSGSSYNEQFF. Here the CDR3 DNA reads TGTGCCAGCAGCTTGCCCCCCGGGACTAGCGGGAGCTCCTACAATGAGCAGTTCTTC.

The chain combines TRBV29-1 with TRBJ2-7; the match to TRBD1 covers 8 bases. The length of the CDR3 is 12 residues. J lost 6 bases, V lost 6 bases, and 7 bases had no gene match. CDR1 is SQVTM, CDR2 ANQGSEA, per germline. In nucleotides, the CDR3 is TGCAGCGTCAGGACAGGGCCAGGCGAGCAGTACTTC. Translation: CSVRTGPGEQYF.

The genes are TRBV5-6 and TRBJ2-3, with 12 bases lining up with TRBD2. Losses at the gene ends were 5 bases for V and 2 bases for J; bases not matched to a gene: 6. CDR1 SGHDT and CDR2 YYEEEE come from the germline V gene. CDR3 length: 16 amino acids. The CDR3 loop reads CASRRLAGDHTDTQYF. In DNA form, the CDR3 reads TGTGCCAGCAGGCGACTAGCGGGAGACCACACAGATACGCAGTATTTT.

The chain has TRBV7-9 and TRBJ2-5; D gene unclear. The V gene's germline CDR1 is SEHNR and CDR2 FQNEAQ (reference sequence). The CDR3 totals 14 residues. The V end lost 5 bases, the J end lost 0 bases, and 10 bases lay between the germline ends. CDR3 sequence (DNA): TGTGCCAGCAGCGACATTGTGTACCAAGAGACCCAGTACTTC. This encodes CASSDIVYQETQYF. Using reference TRBV7-9 and TRBJ2-5 for the parts outside the CDR3, the full variable domain is DTGVSQNPRHKITKRGQNVTFRCDPISEHNRLYWYRQTLGQGPEFLTYFQNEAQLEKSRLLSDRFSAERPKGSFSTLEIQRTEQGDSAMYLCASSDIVYQETQYFGPGTRLLVL.